These 5 T cell receptor beta chains were all obtained from the same sample, sequenced in a study of control samples from healthy donors and cancer patients (TCRdb year 2020). The library was generated by the immunoSEQ multiplex PCR assay. What TCRdb holds here is the immuneACCESS table cut down to in-frame rearrangements. Part of the clones is not present; checked against another copy, under half of the missing clones reflect an unresolved V gene, and the others are unexplained. The sample includes under 150,000 clones, with 88% observed a single time. The ten largest clonotypes hold just over 8.5% of the sample. Specimen: blood. The origin of the receptors is a woman aged 30 to 39 in good health.

The CDR3 loop reads CASSPSSRAQYF. CDR3 DNA: TGTGCCAGCAGCCCCTCATCGAGGGCCCAGTACTTC. J is TRBJ2-5 and V is TRBV27; tentatively, D is TRBD2 (5 bases). The germline V gene has CDR1 MNHEY and CDR2 SMNVEV (reference sequence). Trimming removed 6 bases from V and 9 bases from J, with 14 bases in between. The CDR3 loop spans 12 amino acids.

V gene TRBV28 combines with J gene TRBJ2-7, with D perhaps given as TRBD1 or TRBD2 (5 bases each). V gave up 3 bases and J gave up 7 bases, with 16 bases separating them. The CDR3 is 14 amino acids. Germline V gene data show CDR1 as MDHEN and CDR2 as SYDVKM. The CDR3 DNA is TGTGCCAGCAGTTTTAGCCAGGGAGTTAAAGAGCAGTACTTC. Encoded protein: CASSFSQGVKEQYF.

The genes are TRBV11-2 and TRBJ2-5; TRBD2 matches at 15 bases. From germline, CDR1 is SGHAT and CDR2 FQNNGV. The CDR3 consists of 16 residues. Trimming removed 5 bases from V and 4 bases from J; junction bases left unmatched: 5. The DNA of the CDR3 is TGTGCCAGCAGCCTATTGGGACTAGCGGGAGGAGAGACCCAGTACTTC. Translating gives CASSLLGLAGGETQYF.

The chain recombines TRBV3-1 (or the pseudogene TRBV3-2) with TRBJ2-7; 13 nucleotides align to TRBD2. The CDR3 runs to 19 residues. Germline V CDR1 and CDR2: LGHDT, YNNKEL (reference sequence). Trimming at V came to 1 base and at J to 2 bases, leaving 11 bases not matched to a gene. CDR3 loop: CASSQAYAGTSGTPYEQYF. The CDR3 DNA reads as TGTGCCAGCAGCCAAGCCTATGCCGGGACTAGCGGGACACCCTACGAGCAGTACTTC.

This chain links TRBV30 with TRBJ2-1; TRBD2 matches 10 bases. The V and J ends lost 2 bases and 9 bases, in that order; junction bases with no gene match: 10. The V gene's germline CDR1 is GTSNPN and CDR2 SVGIG (reference sequence). This CDR3 comprises 15 residues. The CDR3 DNA is TGTGCCTGGAGTCCGGCTAGCGGGAGAAGCGCTGAGCAGTTCTTC. Its translation: CAWSPASGRSAEQFF.